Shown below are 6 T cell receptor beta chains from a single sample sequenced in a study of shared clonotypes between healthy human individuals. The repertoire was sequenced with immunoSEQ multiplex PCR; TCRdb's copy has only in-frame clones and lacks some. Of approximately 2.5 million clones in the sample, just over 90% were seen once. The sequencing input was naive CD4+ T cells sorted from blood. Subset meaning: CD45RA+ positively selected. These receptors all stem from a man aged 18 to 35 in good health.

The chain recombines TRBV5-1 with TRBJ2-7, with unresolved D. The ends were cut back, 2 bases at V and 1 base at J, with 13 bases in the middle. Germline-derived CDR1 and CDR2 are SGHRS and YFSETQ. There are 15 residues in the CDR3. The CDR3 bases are TGCGCCAGCAGCTTCCGGCCAGATTCTTCCTACGAGCAGTACTTC. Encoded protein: CASSFRPDSSYEQYF. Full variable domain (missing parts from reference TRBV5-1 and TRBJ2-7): KAGVTQTPRYLIKTRGQQVTLSCSPISGHRSVSWYQQTPGQGLQFLFEYFSETQRNKGNFPGRFSGRQFSNSRSEMNVSTLELGDSALYLCASSFRPDSSYEQYFGPGTRLTVT.

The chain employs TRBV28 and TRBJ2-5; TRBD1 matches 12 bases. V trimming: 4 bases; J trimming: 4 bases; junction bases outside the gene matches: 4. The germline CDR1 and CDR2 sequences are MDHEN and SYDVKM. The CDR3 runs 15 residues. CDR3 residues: CASSSWGQGAETQYF. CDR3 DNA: TGTGCCAGCAGTTCGTGGGGACAGGGGGCAGAGACCCAGTACTTC.

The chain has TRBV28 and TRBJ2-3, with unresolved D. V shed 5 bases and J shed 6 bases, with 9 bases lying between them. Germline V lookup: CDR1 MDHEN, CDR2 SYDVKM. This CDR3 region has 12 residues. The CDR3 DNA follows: TGTGCCAGCAGTGCCTCGATCGATACGCAGTATTTT. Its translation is CASSASIDTQYF.

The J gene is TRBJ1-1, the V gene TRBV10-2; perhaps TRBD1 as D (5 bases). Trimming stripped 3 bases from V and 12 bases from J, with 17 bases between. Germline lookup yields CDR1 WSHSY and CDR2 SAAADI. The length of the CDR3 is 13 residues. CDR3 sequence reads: CASSEGEEGPSFF. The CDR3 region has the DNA TGCGCCAGCAGTGAAGGGGAAGAAGGCCCGTCTTTCTTT.

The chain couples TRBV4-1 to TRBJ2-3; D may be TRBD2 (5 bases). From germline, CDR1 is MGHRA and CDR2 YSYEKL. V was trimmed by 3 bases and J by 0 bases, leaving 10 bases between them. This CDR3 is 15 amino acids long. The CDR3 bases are TGCGCCAGCAGCCAGCCGAGGGTAAGCACAGATACGCAGTATTTT. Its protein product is CASSQPRVSTDTQYF.

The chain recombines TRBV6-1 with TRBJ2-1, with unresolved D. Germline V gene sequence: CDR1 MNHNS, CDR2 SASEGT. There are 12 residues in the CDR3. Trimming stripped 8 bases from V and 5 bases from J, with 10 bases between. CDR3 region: CASSPPDNEQFF. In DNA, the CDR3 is TGTGCCAGCTCCCCTCCAGACAATGAGCAGTTCTTC.